Given below is one TCR beta chain in context. Germline V gives CDR1 MDHEN, CDR2 SYDVKM. The V and J ends lost 6 bases and 2 bases respectively, with 15 bases between them. CDR3 length: 15 amino acids. Produced via immunoSEQ multiplex PCR; TCRdb's table is partial and in-frame only. Of roughly 70,000 clones listed, roughly 88% are singletons. The sample belongs to a study of T cell responses to AZD1222 COVID-19 vaccine. The input for sequencing was peripheral blood, taken on day 0 of AZD1222 vaccination. The rearrangement links TRBV28 to TRBJ2-3; D perhaps matches TRBD1 (6 bases). The sequence was obtained from an adult in good health. The CDR3 DNA reads TGTGCCAGCAGAGTACAGGGTGCGGACACAGATACGCAGTATTTT. It codes for CASRVQGADTDTQYF.